This T cell receptor (beta chain) was sequenced for a study of blood T cell repertoires in COVID-19. V lost 7 bases, J lost 5 bases, and 14 bases lay in between. This CDR3 is built from 14 residues. The germline V gene has CDR1 SNHLY and CDR2 FYNNEI. TCRdb's table, derived via immunoSEQ multiplex PCR, lists solely in-frame clones and lacks some. The sample yields under 95,000 clones, 82% seen once. The sequence derives from a woman of 80 years or more with acute or convalescent COVID-19. Sequencing was done on a sample of peripheral blood. This sequence joins TRBV2 and TRBJ2-2, with D possibly matching TRBD2 (5 bases). CDR3 in DNA: TGTGCCAGCATGGCGAGGGTAGGAACCGGGGAGCTGTTTTTT. It encodes CASMARVGTGELFF.